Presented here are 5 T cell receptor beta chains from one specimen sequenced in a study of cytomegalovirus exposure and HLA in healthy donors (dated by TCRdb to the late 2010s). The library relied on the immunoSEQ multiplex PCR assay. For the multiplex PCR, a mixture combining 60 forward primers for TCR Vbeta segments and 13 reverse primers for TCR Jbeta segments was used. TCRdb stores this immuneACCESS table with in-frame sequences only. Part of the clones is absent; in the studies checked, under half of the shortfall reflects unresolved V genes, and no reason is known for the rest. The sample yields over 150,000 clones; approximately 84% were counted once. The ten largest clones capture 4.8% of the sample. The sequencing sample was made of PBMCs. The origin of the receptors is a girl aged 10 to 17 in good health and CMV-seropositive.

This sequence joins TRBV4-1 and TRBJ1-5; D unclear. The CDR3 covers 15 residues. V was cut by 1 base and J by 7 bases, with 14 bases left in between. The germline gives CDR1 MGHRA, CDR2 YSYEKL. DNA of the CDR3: TGCGCCAGCAGCCAAGGGAGGGTCGGAATACAGCCCCAGCATTTT. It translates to CASSQGRVGIQPQHF.

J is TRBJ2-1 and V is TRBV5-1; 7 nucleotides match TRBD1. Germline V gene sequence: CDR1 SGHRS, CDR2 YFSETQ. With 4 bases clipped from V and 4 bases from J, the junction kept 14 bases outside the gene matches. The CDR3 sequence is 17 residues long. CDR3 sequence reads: CASSRSRLGQLYNEQFF. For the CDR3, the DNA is TGCGCCAGCAGCCGATCCCGGTTGGGACAGCTATACAATGAGCAGTTCTTC.

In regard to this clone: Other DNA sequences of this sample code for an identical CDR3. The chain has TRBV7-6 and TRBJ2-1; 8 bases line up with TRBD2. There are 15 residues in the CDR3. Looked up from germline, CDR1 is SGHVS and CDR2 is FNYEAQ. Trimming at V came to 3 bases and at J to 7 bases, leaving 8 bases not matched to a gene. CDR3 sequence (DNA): TGTGCCAGCAGCTTTTTGGCGGGGGGTGGGAATGAGCAGTTCTTC. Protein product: CASSFLAGGGNEQFF.

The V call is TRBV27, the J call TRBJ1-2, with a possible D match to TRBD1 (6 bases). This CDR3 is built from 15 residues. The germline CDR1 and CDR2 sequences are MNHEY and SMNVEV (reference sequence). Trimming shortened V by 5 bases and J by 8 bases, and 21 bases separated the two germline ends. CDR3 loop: CASSHNRELTFGYTF. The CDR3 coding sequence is TGTGCCAGCAGTCATAACAGGGAACTCACCTTCGGCTACACCTTC.

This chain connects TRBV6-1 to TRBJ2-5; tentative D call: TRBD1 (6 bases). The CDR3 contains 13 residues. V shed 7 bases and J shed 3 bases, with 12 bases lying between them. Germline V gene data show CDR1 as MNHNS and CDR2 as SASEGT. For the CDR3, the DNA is TGTGCCAGCATCATGACAGGCGAAGAGACCCAGTACTTC. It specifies CASIMTGEETQYF.